This TCR beta chain was captured by sequencing in a study of T-cell reconstitution after alpha-beta-depleted transplantation in children. General study findings and limits: Hyperexpanded clones declined; after one year, newly produced T cells mostly supplied diversity. There were reportedly several hundred expanded graft clones from which alpha-beta T cells came about two months after transplant.

TCRbeta library construction was performed incorporating unique molecular identifiers. TCRdb analysed the PCR reads with MiXCR anew, one entry per CDR3 protein. The sample has under 750,000 distinct CDR3 sequences, 23% seen once; the top ten hold over 12%. Note on this clonotype: Its antigen remains unknown.

This clonotype originated in a boy less than two years old who had a stem cell transplant for acute myeloid leukemia, so the T cells may come from the graft donor. Specimen: PBMCs, mostly from graft donor cells, collected 360 days after TCRalphabeta/CD19-depleted stem cell transplant.

The CDR3 DNA reads as TGCAGTGCTAGATCCGCTACCGGCACCGGGGAGCTGTTTTTT. Protein sequence: CSARSATGTGELFF. The J gene is TRBJ2-2, the V gene TRBV20-1; D gene uncertain. The germline gives CDR1 DFQATT, CDR2 SNEGSKA (reference sequence). The ends were cut back, 2 bases at V and 4 bases at J, with 11 bases in the middle. The CDR3 is made up of 14 amino acids.